This TCR beta chain was sequenced during a study of T cells in Graves' hyperthyroidism and ophthalmopathy. This CDR3 spans 15 amino acids. The germline CDR1 and CDR2 sequences are SGHTA and FQGNSA. With 5 bases removed from V and 4 bases from J, the gap between germline ends came to 17 bases. Uncontrolled infection, other autoimmune disease, pregnancy or lactation disqualified patients from enrolment. Fresh peripheral blood, around 9.3 ml, was the source of the PBMCs. The TCR beta CDR3 regions underwent amplification using RNA transcripts as the source. Carried out on the TCR CDR3, a first-round RT-PCR used the HTBI primer set. One entry per CDR3 protein results from TCRdb running MiXCR on the multiplex PCR reads. Seen here are fewer than 650,000 distinct CDR3 sequences, under 15% observed once, and the top ten hold 4.3%.

The TCR sequence derives from a woman aged 40-49 years with Graves' ophthalmopathy. The chain joins TRBV7-2 to TRBJ1-2; possible D gene TRBD1, 6 bases. The sequenced material came from blood. The CDR3 reads CASSPPGGGFYGYTF. The CDR3 region has the DNA TGTGCCAGCAGCCCACCCGGGGGGGGCTTCTATGGCTACACCTTC.